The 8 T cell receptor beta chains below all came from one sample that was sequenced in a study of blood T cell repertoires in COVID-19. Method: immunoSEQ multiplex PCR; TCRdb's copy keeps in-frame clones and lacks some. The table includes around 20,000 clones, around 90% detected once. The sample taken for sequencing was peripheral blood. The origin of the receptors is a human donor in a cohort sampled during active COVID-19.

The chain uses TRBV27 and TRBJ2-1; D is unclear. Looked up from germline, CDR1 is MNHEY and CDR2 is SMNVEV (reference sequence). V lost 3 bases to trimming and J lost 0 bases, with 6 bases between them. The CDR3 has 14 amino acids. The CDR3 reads CASSLVSSYNEQFF. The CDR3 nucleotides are TGTGCCAGCAGTTTGGTGAGCTCCTACAATGAGCAGTTCTTC.

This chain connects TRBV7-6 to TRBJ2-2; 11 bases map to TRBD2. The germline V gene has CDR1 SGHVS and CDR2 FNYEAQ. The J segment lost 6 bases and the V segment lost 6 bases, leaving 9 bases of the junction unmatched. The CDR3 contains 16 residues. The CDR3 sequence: CASRLLAGGQAGELFF. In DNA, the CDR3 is TGTGCCAGCAGACTTTTAGCGGGGGGGCAGGCCGGGGAGCTGTTTTTT.

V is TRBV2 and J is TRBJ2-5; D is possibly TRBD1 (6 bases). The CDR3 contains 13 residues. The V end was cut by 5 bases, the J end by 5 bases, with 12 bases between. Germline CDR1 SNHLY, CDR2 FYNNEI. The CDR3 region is CASSSQGEETQYF. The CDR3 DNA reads TGTGCCAGCAGTTCACAGGGTGAGGAGACCCAGTACTTC.

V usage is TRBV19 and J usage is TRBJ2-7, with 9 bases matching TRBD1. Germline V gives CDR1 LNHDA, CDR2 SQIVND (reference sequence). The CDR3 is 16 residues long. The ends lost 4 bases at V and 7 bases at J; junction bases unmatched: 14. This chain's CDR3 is CASSRGTGSSYEEQYF. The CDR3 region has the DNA TGTGCCAGTAGTAGGGGGACAGGGAGTTCCTACGAAGAGCAGTACTTC.

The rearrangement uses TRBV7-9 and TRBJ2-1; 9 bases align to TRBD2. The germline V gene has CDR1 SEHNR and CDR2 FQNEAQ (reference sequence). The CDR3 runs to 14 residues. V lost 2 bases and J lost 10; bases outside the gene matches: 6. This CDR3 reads CASSLRQREEEQFF. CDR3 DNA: TGTGCCAGCAGCTTACGGCAGCGGGAGGAAGAGCAGTTCTTC.

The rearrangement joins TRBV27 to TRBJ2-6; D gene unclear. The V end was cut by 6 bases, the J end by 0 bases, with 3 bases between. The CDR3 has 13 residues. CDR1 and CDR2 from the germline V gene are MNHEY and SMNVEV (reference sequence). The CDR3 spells CASRRSGANVLTF. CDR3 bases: TGTGCCAGCAGGCGCTCTGGGGCCAACGTCCTGACTTTC.

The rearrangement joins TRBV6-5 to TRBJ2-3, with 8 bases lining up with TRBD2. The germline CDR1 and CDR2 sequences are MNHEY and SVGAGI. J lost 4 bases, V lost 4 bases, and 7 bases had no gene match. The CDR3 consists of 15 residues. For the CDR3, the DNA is TGTGCCAGCAGTTGGTCTAGCGGGTTCCCAGATACGCAGTATTTT. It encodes CASSWSSGFPDTQYF.

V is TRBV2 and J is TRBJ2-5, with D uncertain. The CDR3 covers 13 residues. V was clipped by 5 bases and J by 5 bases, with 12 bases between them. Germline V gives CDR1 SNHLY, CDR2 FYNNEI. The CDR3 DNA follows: TGTGCCAGCAGTCTCGAGTGGCGGGAGACCCAGTACTTC. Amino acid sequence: CASSLEWRETQYF.